The text below deals with one T cell receptor (beta chain). There are many counts of this clonotype. Its antigen is unknown. The input lacks base qualities; no much larger clone sits a single base away. This sample was included in a study of T cells after yellow fever vaccination (dated by TCRdb to between 2017 and 2020). Study-level background: The SMART-Seq v4 Ultra Low Input RNA kit was used to prepare libraries from fractions with low cell numbers. To track T-cell clones before and after primary and booster YFV17D yellow fever vaccination, bulk TCR alpha and beta repertoires were sequenced longitudinally. Two healthy male donors, one aged 18 to 29 and one aged 30 to 40 years, made up the cohort. Blood was drawn at multiple timepoints before and after primary and secondary immunization, with bulk PBMC replicates and cell subsets isolated. Results the study describes overall, beyond this receptor: Because only a couple of donors were included in the study, the extent to which the findings can be generalized is limited. The secondary T-cell response was found to be weaker but faster than the primary response, with a peak reached on day 5 rather than on day 15. After the booster, most of the clones that had expanded following primary vaccination were detected again (almost 98% of CD4 and more than 85% of CD8), which suggests that memory was broadly maintained. A small fraction of clonotypes appeared in both the CD4 and CD8 compartments, likely as a result of convergent recombination. FACS-sorted repertoires could contain abundant contaminating clonotypes from the bulk population, so computational filtering was required.

The reads were generated on an Illumina NovaSeq 6000. Synthesis of TCR cDNA relied on 5'RACE template switching, a step that introduced a universal primer site along with unique molecular identifiers. cDNA synthesis was primed from both the TCR alpha and TCR beta constant segments. Library amplification used two PCR steps, and the second PCR step added sample barcodes and sequencing adapters. Sequencing of the libraries was done on either Illumina HiSeq 2500 (2x100 bp) or NovaSeq (2x150 bp). On the authors' methods: Demultiplexing of reads and collapsing into UMI consensus sequences were performed with MIGEC, and V(D)J alignment was carried out with MiXCR. Vaccine-responding clonotypes were identified with edgeR using replicate PBMC samples, with FDR below 0.01 and a log2 fold change above 5 up to day 15 being required. Each bulk clonotype received a CD4 or CD8 identity based on whether the sequenced CD4 or CD8 repertoire contained that clonotype at higher abundance. TCRdb's own reprocessing of the public reads used fastp at Q25 and MiXCR and kept productive beta chains. Rows matching on CDR3 protein sequence are summarized as one entry with the most common DNA and genes. The authors' filters were not applied to this entry. Within this sample are 300,000 to 400,000 distinct CDR3 sequences, with roughly an eighth of them counted one time only. Approximately 3.3% of the sample is held by the ten biggest clonotypes.

The junction shows trimming of 6 bases on V and 1 base on J, plus 18 bases between the germline ends. In the germline V gene (reference sequence), CDR1 corresponds to SEHNR and CDR2 to FQNEAQ. From the cysteine up to the phenylalanine, the CDR3 has a length of 16 residues. Only the CDR3 DNA stays, 48 bases, in frame from base 1. In the paper's terms, the treatment or condition label means: live attenuated yellow fever vaccine strain. PBMCs were isolated from peripheral blood using a standard Ficoll-Paque protocol. Dynabeads CD4 and CD8 positive selection kits were used to isolate the CD4 and CD8 T-cell fractions. RNA was extracted with TriZol from bulk PBMCs, CD4 and CD8 fractions, and dextramer-positive and dextramer-negative fractions.

The origin of this receptor is a man aged 18 to 35 who received the YFV17D yellow fever vaccine. Here the chain combines TRBV7-9 and TRBJ1-2; a tentative D match to TRBD1 spans 5 bases. The sequenced sample was CD4+ T cells sorted from PBMCs, obtained 15 days after the yellow fever booster vaccination. The DNA sequence is TGTGCCAGCAGTTCAGGGACGGGTGCCCATAACTATGGCTACACCTTC. Its translation is CASSSGTGAHNYGYTF.